The clone carrying this T cell receptor beta chain occurred a few times. Its antigen is not identified. Read coverage stops 3 residues before the CDR3 terminus; the germline J gene supplies the remainder. Blood samples were heparinized, roughly 5 to 9 ml per donor. The source of the sample is a study of T cell clonality in common variable immunodeficiency. Study outcomes and limitations: CVID subjects shared fewer TCRbeta clones than healthy controls did. Links between repertoire features and CVID complications were heterogeneity-limited.

V lost 3 bases and J 3 bases, leaving 12 bases between the germline ends. The CDR3 has 14 amino acids. The germline CDR1 and CDR2 sequences are WSHSY and SAAADI. Control and CVID samples contributed equal amounts of genomic DNA. Clones were sequenced by immunoSEQ multiplex PCR, and TCRdb holds only the in-frame ones, with some missing. The data show about 35,000 clones, with none appearing a single time. The sequence was collected from a person aged 18 to 75 in good health. V usage is TRBV10-2 and J usage is TRBJ2-7, with D possibly TRBD1 on 5 matching bases. Input material: peripheral blood mononuclear cells. The CDR3 DNA, read in part, is TGCGCCAGCAGTGAACGACAGATAAGCTACGAG. Its protein is CASSERQISYE. The whole CDR3 sequence is CASSERQISYEQYF.